Listed below are T cell receptor beta chains from one sample, sequenced in a study of blood T cell repertoires in COVID-19. The data were produced by immunoSEQ multiplex PCR, yet TCRdb's version contains in-frame clones alone and is incomplete. In the table there are about 320,000 clones, approximately 91% of which are singletons. Sequencing input: PBMCs or T cells enriched from blood (not recorded which). All receptors derive from a man aged 55 to 70 who had recovered from COVID-19. CDR3s include the opening cysteine and the closing phenylalanine or tryptophan. Each record gives: J gene, clone size, V gene, D gene, CDR3 protein, CDR3 DNA. A D gene is named only where the DNA matches it firmly. Clone sizes are given selectively: once, few, many, or a class where the clone is expanded.

J gene: TRBJ1-1; clone size: -; V gene: TRBV28; D gene: -; CDR3 protein: CASSLREAGEAFF; CDR3 DNA: TGTGCCAGCAGTTTACGGGAGGCAGGTGAAGCTTTCTTT
J gene: TRBJ2-7; clone size: -; V gene: TRBV3-1/TRBV3-2; D gene: TRBD2; CDR3 protein: CASSQAGIAGGTYEQYF; CDR3 DNA: TGTGCCAGCAGCCAAGCGGGGATAGCGGGAGGGACGTACGAGCAGTACTTC
J gene: TRBJ2-7; clone size: -; V gene: TRBV27; D gene: -; CDR3 protein: CASAGTSHSYEQYF; CDR3 DNA: TGTGCCAGCGCCGGGACTTCACACTCCTACGAGCAGTACTTC
J gene: TRBJ1-4; clone size: once; V gene: TRBV5-5; D gene: TRBD1; CDR3 protein: CASSLGGQGAREKLFF; CDR3 DNA: TGTGCCAGCAGCTTGGGAGGACAGGGGGCGCGGGAAAAACTGTTTTTT
J gene: TRBJ2-2; clone size: -; V gene: TRBV6-2/TRBV6-3; D gene: -; CDR3 protein: CASSYGVGSGTGELFF; CDR3 DNA: TGTGCCAGCAGTTACGGCGTCGGGAGTGGCACCGGGGAGCTGTTTTTT
J gene: TRBJ2-4; clone size: -; V gene: TRBV28; D gene: -; CDR3 protein: CASRTVAENIQYF; CDR3 DNA: TGTGCCAGCAGGACGGTGGCGGAAAACATTCAGTACTTC
J gene: TRBJ1-4; clone size: -; V gene: TRBV7-2; D gene: -; CDR3 protein: CASSSTTNEKLFF; CDR3 DNA: TGTGCCAGCAGCTCAACAACTAATGAAAAACTGTTTTTT
J gene: TRBJ1-1; clone size: -; V gene: TRBV28; D gene: -; CDR3 protein: CASSDYRNTEAFF; CDR3 DNA: TGTGCCAGCAGTGACTACAGGAACACTGAAGCTTTCTTT
J gene: TRBJ2-7; clone size: -; V gene: TRBV30; D gene: -; CDR3 protein: CAWGGLSQTYEQYF; CDR3 DNA: TGTGCCTGGGGGGGGCTGAGTCAAACCTACGAGCAGTACTTC
J gene: TRBJ2-1; clone size: -; V gene: TRBV7-2; D gene: -; CDR3 protein: CASSSTSEGYNEQFF; CDR3 DNA: TGTGCCAGCAGCTCAACGTCGGAGGGGTACAATGAGCAGTTCTTC
J gene: TRBJ1-1; clone size: -; V gene: TRBV9; D gene: TRBD1; CDR3 protein: CASSSRQGDTEAFF; CDR3 DNA: TGTGCCAGCAGTTCCAGACAGGGGGACACTGAAGCTTTCTTT
J gene: TRBJ2-7; clone size: -; V gene: TRBV5-1; D gene: TRBD2; CDR3 protein: CASSLSPGTSGRPVSYEQYF; CDR3 DNA: TGCGCCAGCAGCCTTAGTCCCGGGACTAGCGGGAGGCCCGTCTCCTACGAGCAGTACTTC
J gene: TRBJ2-1; clone size: -; V gene: TRBV21-1; D gene: -; CDR3 protein: CASSKKRGTDSYNEQFF; CDR3 DNA: TGTGCCAGCAGCAAAAAGCGGGGGACAGACTCCTACAATGAGCAGTTCTTC
J gene: TRBJ2-1; clone size: -; V gene: TRBV24-1; D gene: TRBD2; CDR3 protein: CATRGAGGRYNEQFF; CDR3 DNA: TGTGCCACCAGGGGGGCGGGGGGCAGGTACAATGAGCAGTTCTTC
J gene: TRBJ1-1; clone size: -; V gene: TRBV28; D gene: -; CDR3 protein: CASSLWPGSGITEAFF; CDR3 DNA: TGTGCCAGCAGTTTATGGCCGGGGTCCGGTATCACTGAAGCTTTCTTT
J gene: TRBJ1-3; clone size: -; V gene: TRBV5-6; D gene: -; CDR3 protein: CASSLGNHRARNTIYF; CDR3 DNA: TGTGCCAGCAGCCTTGGAAACCACAGGGCTAGAAACACCATATATTTT
J gene: TRBJ2-3; clone size: -; V gene: TRBV11-3; D gene: -; CDR3 protein: CASSGAGGQYF; CDR3 DNA: TGTGCCAGCAGCGGAGCCGGGGGGCAGTATTTT
J gene: TRBJ1-5; clone size: -; V gene: TRBV25-1; D gene: -; CDR3 protein: CASGPQGNNQPQHF; CDR3 DNA: TGTGCCAGCGGCCCCCAGGGGAACAATCAGCCCCAGCATTTT
J gene: TRBJ2-7; clone size: -; V gene: TRBV20-1; D gene: TRBD1; CDR3 protein: CSASYPPGQLLTYEQYF; CDR3 DNA: TGCAGTGCTAGTTATCCTCCGGGACAGTTGCTCACCTACGAGCAGTACTTC
J gene: TRBJ1-1; clone size: -; V gene: TRBV18; D gene: TRBD1; CDR3 protein: CASSQGQLTLTTEAFF; CDR3 DNA: TGTGCCAGCTCACAGGGACAGTTGACACTAACCACTGAAGCTTTCTTT
J gene: TRBJ2-2; clone size: few; V gene: TRBV11-3; D gene: TRBD1; CDR3 protein: CASSYGTGRNTGELFF; CDR3 DNA: TGTGCCAGCAGCTACGGGACAGGGAGAAACACCGGGGAGCTGTTTTTT
J gene: TRBJ1-4; clone size: -; V gene: TRBV7-9; D gene: -; CDR3 protein: CASSRGGANEKLFF; CDR3 DNA: TGTGCCAGCAGCCGGGGAGGGGCTAATGAAAAACTGTTTTTT
J gene: TRBJ1-5; clone size: once; V gene: TRBV4-1; D gene: TRBD1; CDR3 protein: CASSPQGANQPQHF; CDR3 DNA: TGCGCCAGCAGCCCCCAGGGGGCCAATCAGCCCCAGCATTTT
J gene: TRBJ1-2; clone size: -; V gene: TRBV29-1; D gene: -; CDR3 protein: CSVGGTNYGYTF; CDR3 DNA: TGCAGCGTTGGGGGGACAAACTATGGCTACACCTTC
J gene: TRBJ2-1; clone size: -; V gene: TRBV7-3; D gene: TRBD2; CDR3 protein: CASSLTIAGLRDEQFF; CDR3 DNA: TGTGCCAGCAGCTTAACAATAGCGGGACTCCGGGATGAGCAGTTCTTC
J gene: TRBJ2-2; clone size: -; V gene: TRBV28; D gene: -; CDR3 protein: CASRGSHSNTGELFF; CDR3 DNA: TGTGCCAGCAGGGGCAGCCACTCAAACACCGGGGAGCTGTTTTTT
J gene: TRBJ1-1; clone size: -; V gene: TRBV3-1/TRBV3-2; D gene: TRBD1; CDR3 protein: CASSQTDRDPEAFF; CDR3 DNA: TGTGCCAGCAGCCAAACGGACAGGGATCCTGAAGCTTTCTTT
J gene: TRBJ2-5; clone size: -; V gene: TRBV7-9; D gene: -; CDR3 protein: CASSLFAGQETQYF; CDR3 DNA: TGTGCCAGCAGCTTATTTGCAGGCCAAGAGACCCAGTACTTC
J gene: TRBJ1-5; clone size: -; V gene: TRBV5-5; D gene: -; CDR3 protein: CATVGGHQPQHF; CDR3 DNA: TGTGCCACAGTGGGGGGGCATCAGCCCCAGCATTTT
J gene: TRBJ2-1; clone size: -; V gene: TRBV21-1; D gene: -; CDR3 protein: CASSDTGGTWYNEQFF; CDR3 DNA: TGTGCCAGCAGCGACACAGGCGGAACCTGGTACAATGAGCAGTTCTTC
J gene: TRBJ2-6; clone size: -; V gene: TRBV5-1; D gene: -; CDR3 protein: CASSLDTGANVLTF; CDR3 DNA: TGCGCCAGCAGCTTGGACACTGGGGCCAACGTCCTGACTTTC
J gene: TRBJ2-5; clone size: -; V gene: TRBV20-1; D gene: TRBD2; CDR3 protein: CSASPSLAQTQYF; CDR3 DNA: TGCAGTGCTAGTCCATCACTAGCGCAGACCCAGTACTTC
J gene: TRBJ1-4; clone size: -; V gene: TRBV28; D gene: -; CDR3 protein: CASSLRTAKLFF; CDR3 DNA: TGTGCCAGCAGTCTTAGGACTGCAAAACTGTTTTTT
J gene: TRBJ2-5; clone size: -; V gene: TRBV6-4; D gene: TRBD2; CDR3 protein: CASSHASSGQETQYF; CDR3 DNA: TGTGCCAGCAGCCACGCTTCTAGCGGCCAAGAGACCCAGTACTTC
J gene: TRBJ2-2; clone size: -; V gene: TRBV7-2; D gene: -; CDR3 protein: CASSFGTRGTGELFF; CDR3 DNA: TGTGCCAGCAGCTTCGGGACCCGGGGGACCGGGGAGCTGTTTTTT
J gene: TRBJ2-1; clone size: once; V gene: TRBV19; D gene: -; CDR3 protein: CASSLGRYNEQFF; CDR3 DNA: TGTGCCAGTAGTCTGGGCCGCTACAATGAGCAGTTCTTC